The sequence of this TCR beta chain was determined in a study of regulatory T cells in long-lasting Graves disease. Study-wide context: The criterion for persistent Graves' disease was over 5 years of antithyroid drugs with positive TSH receptor antibodies. Findings and caveats of the study: Researchers reported studying only peripheral blood, not thyroid tissue.

Remarks on this clonotype: Its specificity is not known. Sequence at one end of the junction differs from germline and may be a read error.

The time point: persistent/refractory GD, antithyroid drugs over 5 years with positive TRAb. PBMCs were the source of the RNA used for TCR sequencing. An endocrinology unit in Xi'an, China, supplied the patients. Library construction for TCR beta used iRepertoire HTBI primers and Arm-PCR of CDR3 regions. Each CDR3 protein is one row after TCRdb ran MiXCR on the multiplex PCR reads. The sample lists hundreds of thousands of distinct CDR3 sequences, 20% to 25% occurring once. Per germline, CDR1 SGHTA and CDR2 FQGNSA. The CDR3 has 13 residues. The receptor's source is a female donor with Graves disease. This sample comprised peripheral blood mononuclear cells (PBMCs), obtained when the disease was refractory, from a patient treated with antithyroid drugs. V gene TRBV7-2 combines with J gene TRBJ2-3; the match to TRBD1 covers 9 bases. In DNA form, the CDR3 reads TGTGCCAGCAGCATCAGACAGGGGGATACGCGGTATTTT. It codes for CASSIRQGDTRYF.